This T cell receptor (beta chain) came from a study of blood T cell repertoires in COVID-19. Study-wide background: COVID-19 samples from acute and convalescent phases originated in the United States, Italy and Spain. PBMCs, B-cell-depleted T cells, or T cells were the source of the cDNA or gDNA that made up the material.

In the original processing: Reference gene primers were amplified, and this amplification served to estimate nucleated cell counts. Sequencing was performed with immunoSEQ multiplex PCR; in TCRdb, only in-frame clones are kept and a portion is missing. From that table come the V and J calls and clone size; the DNA was used to work out D and trimming. The table shows about 270,000 clones, with roughly 86% occurring only once. The trim removed 7 bases at V and 2 bases at J, leaving 5 bases unmatched. Per the germline V gene, CDR1 is SGHTA and CDR2 is FQGNSA. CDR3 length: 15 amino acids. The source material was peripheral blood. The receptor comes from a woman aged 55 to 70 who had recovered from COVID-19. The chain couples TRBV7-2 to TRBJ2-3, with 11 positions matching TRBD2. Here the CDR3 reads CASNPSGGITDTQYF. DNA of the CDR3: TGTGCCAGCAACCCTAGCGGGGGGATCACAGATACGCAGTATTTT.